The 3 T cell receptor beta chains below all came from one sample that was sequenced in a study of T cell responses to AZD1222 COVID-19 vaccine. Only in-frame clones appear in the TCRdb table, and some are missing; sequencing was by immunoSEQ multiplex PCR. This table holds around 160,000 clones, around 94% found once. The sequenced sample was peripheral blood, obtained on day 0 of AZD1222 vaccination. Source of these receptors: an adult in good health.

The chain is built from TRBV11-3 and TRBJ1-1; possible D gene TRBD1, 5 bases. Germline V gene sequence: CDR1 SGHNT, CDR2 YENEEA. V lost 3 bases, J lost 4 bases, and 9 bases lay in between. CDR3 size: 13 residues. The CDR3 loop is CASSFSGTTEAFF. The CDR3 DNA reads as TGTGCCAGCAGCTTTTCAGGGACCACTGAAGCTTTCTTT.

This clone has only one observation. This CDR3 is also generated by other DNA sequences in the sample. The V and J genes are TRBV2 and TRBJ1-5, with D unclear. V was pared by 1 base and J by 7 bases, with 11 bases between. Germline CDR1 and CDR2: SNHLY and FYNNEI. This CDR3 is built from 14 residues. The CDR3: CASSEGGGSQPQHF. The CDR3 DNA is TGTGCCAGCAGTGAAGGGGGAGGATCCCAGCCCCAGCATTTT.

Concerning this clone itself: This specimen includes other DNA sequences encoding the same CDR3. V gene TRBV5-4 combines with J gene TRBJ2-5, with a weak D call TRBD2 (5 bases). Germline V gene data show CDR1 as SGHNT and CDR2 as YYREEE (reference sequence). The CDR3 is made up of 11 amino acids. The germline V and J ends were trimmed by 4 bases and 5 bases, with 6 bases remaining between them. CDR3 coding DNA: TGTGCCAGCAGCCCGGGGGAGACCCAGTACTTC. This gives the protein CASSPGETQYF.